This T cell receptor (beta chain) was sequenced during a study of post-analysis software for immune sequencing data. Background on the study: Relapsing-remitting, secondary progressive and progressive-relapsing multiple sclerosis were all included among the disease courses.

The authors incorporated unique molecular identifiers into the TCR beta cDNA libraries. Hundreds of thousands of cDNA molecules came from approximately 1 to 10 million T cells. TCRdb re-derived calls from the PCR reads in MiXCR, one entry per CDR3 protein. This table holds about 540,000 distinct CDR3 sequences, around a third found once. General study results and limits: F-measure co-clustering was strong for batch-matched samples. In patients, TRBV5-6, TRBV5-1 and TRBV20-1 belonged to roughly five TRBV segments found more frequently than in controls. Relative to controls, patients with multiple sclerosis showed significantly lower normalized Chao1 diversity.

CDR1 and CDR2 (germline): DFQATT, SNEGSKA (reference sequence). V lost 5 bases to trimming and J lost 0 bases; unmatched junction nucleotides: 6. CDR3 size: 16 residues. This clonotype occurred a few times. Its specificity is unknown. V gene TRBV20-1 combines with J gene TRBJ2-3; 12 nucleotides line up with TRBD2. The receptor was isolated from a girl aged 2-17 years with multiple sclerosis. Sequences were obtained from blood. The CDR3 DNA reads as TGCAGTGCTTCGACTAGCGGGGGAGCTAGCACAGATACGCAGTATTTT. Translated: CSASTSGGASTDTQYF.